The 27 T cell receptor beta chains presented below share a single source sample, sequenced in a study of T cells in Graves' hyperthyroidism and ophthalmopathy. The CDR3 regions of TCR beta were amplified from RNA transcripts. The TCR CDR3 first-round RT-PCR relied on the HTBI primer set. One entry per CDR3 protein results from TCRdb running MiXCR on the multiplex PCR reads. This table holds approximately 600,000 distinct CDR3 sequences, 20% to 25% found once. What was sequenced was blood. The receptors come from a man aged 30-40 years with Graves' ophthalmopathy.

The rearrangement joins TRBV30 to TRBJ1-2; D may be TRBD1 (6 bases). The CDR3 covers 15 residues. Germline CDR1 is GTSNPN and CDR2 is SVGIG (reference sequence). Trimming took 0 bases from V and 4 from J, leaving 15 bases between them. The CDR3: CAWSVPGAIGYGYTF. CDR3 nucleotide sequence: TGTGCCTGGAGTGTACCAGGGGCGATTGGCTATGGCTACACCTTC.

This clonotype was seen many times. This chain links TRBV11-2 with TRBJ2-1; D is undetermined. The germline gives CDR1 SGHAT, CDR2 FQNNGV. V lost 3 bases and J 4 bases, leaving 13 bases between the germline ends. The length of the CDR3 is 15 residues. The CDR3 spells CASSFTAIQYNEQFF. The CDR3 nucleotides are TGTGCCAGCAGCTTCACGGCCATACAGTACAATGAGCAGTTCTTC.

A few counts support this clonotype. The V and J genes are TRBV10-3 and TRBJ2-5; the match to TRBD2 covers 11 bases. The J segment lost 2 bases and the V segment lost 4 bases, leaving 6 bases of the junction unmatched. This CDR3 is 16 amino acids long. Germline values: CDR1 ENHRY, CDR2 SYGVKD. This CDR3 is CAISASSGRTQETQYF. The CDR3 DNA reads TGTGCCATCAGTGCCTCTAGCGGGAGGACTCAAGAGACCCAGTACTTC.

This clonotype showed up just a few times. The chain links TRBV15 to TRBJ2-7, with D hard to call. The V gene lost 1 base and the J gene lost 3 bases, with 16 bases spanning the gap. This CDR3 region has 16 residues. Germline lookup yields CDR1 LNHNV and CDR2 YYDKDF (reference sequence). As DNA, the CDR3 is TGTGCCACCAGCAGAGGAGAGGTGTCACATTACTACGAGCAGTACTTC. It specifies CATSRGEVSHYYEQYF.

The rearrangement joins TRBV13 to TRBJ1-1; a weak D match, TRBD1 (6 bases). V lost 4 bases to trimming and J lost 1 base, with 10 bases between them. The length of the CDR3 is 14 residues. Germline loops: CDR1 PRHDT, CDR2 FYEKMQ (reference sequence). Written as DNA, the CDR3 is TGTGCCAGCAGCTATGACAGGACGAACACTGAAGCTTTCTTT. Protein product: CASSYDRTNTEAFF.

This clonotype was found a few times. This sequence joins TRBV20-1 and TRBJ1-5, with 7 nucleotides matching TRBD1. The CDR3 length is 15 residues. The V gene end was trimmed by 4 bases and the J gene end by 2 bases; junction bases not matched to a gene: 8. The germline gives CDR1 DFQATT, CDR2 SNEGSKA (reference sequence). The CDR3, as DNA: TGCAGTGCTACCACAGGGGTACGGGGCAATCAGCCCCAGCATTTT. Its protein product is CSATTGVRGNQPQHF.

This clonotype occurred many times. The chain joins TRBV13 to TRBJ2-5, with TRBD2 matching 7 bases. Unmatched junction bases numbered 9, after V lost 6 bases and J lost 5 bases. CDR1 PRHDT and CDR2 FYEKMQ come from the germline V gene (reference sequence). The CDR3 loop spans 14 amino acids. In DNA form, the CDR3 reads TGTGCCAGCAGACGCCTCGGGGGAGGGGAGACCCAGTACTTC. Translating gives CASRRLGGGETQYF.

This chain joins TRBV7-8 and TRBJ1-4; no definite D call. The CDR3 has 15 amino acids. Germline V gives CDR1 SGHVS, CDR2 FQNEAQ. V lost 1 base and J 3 bases, leaving 9 bases between the germline ends. The CDR3 sequence is CASSLGGYPNEKLFF. The CDR3 DNA sequence: TGTGCCAGCAGCTTAGGGGGATACCCTAATGAAAAACTGTTTTTT.

The V and J genes are TRBV27 and TRBJ2-4; TRBD2 matches 7 bases. CDR3 length: 21 residues. The germline V gene encodes CDR1 MNHEY and CDR2 SMNVEV (reference sequence). Germline trimming cut 2 bases from V and 1 base from J; bases unmatched to any gene: 20. The CDR3 DNA reads as TGTGCCAGCAGTTTAAGGAGGGTCGAAGTAGCGGGCCTGCGGGCCAAAAACATTCAGTACTTC. It translates to CASSLRRVEVAGLRAKNIQYF.

The chain links TRBV3-1 to TRBJ2-7; 7 positions agree with TRBD2. V shed 1 base and J 4 bases; nucleotides not matched to a gene: 10. The CDR3 is 16 amino acids. Germline V gives CDR1 LGHDT, CDR2 YNNKEL (reference sequence). Written as DNA, the CDR3 is TGTGCCAGCAGCCAAGTCGGTACTAGCGAATTATACGAGCAGTACTTC. Amino acid sequence: CASSQVGTSELYEQYF.

At least ten counts were recorded for this clonotype. The chain employs TRBV28 and TRBJ2-1, with D perhaps matching TRBD1 (6 bases). V lost 6 bases to trimming and J lost 7 bases, with 13 bases between them. CDR3 length: 13 residues. CDR1 is MDHEN and CDR2 is SYDVKM in the germline V gene. The CDR3 bases are TGTGCCAGCAGGAGGGGGAGAGGGAATGAGCAGTTCTTC. This encodes CASRRGRGNEQFF.

This clonotype showed up many times. The chain carries TRBV28 and TRBJ2-1; 7 positions agree with TRBD2. This CDR3 region has 15 residues. J gave up 8 bases and V 4 bases, and 11 bases lay outside the gene matches. Germline V gene data show CDR1 as MDHEN and CDR2 as SYDVKM. The CDR3 DNA follows: TGTGCCAGCAGTTCGGGAGGATCGGGGGGACATGAGCAGTTCTTC. Its translation is CASSSGGSGGHEQFF.

This clonotype was detected a few times. The V gene is TRBV5-6, the J gene TRBJ1-1; 11 bases are shared with TRBD1. In germline, CDR1 is SGHDT, CDR2 YYEEEE. This CDR3 is built from 16 residues. J lost 1 base, V lost 4 bases, and 6 bases had no gene match. CDR3 sequence reads: CASSKGTGGRNTEAFF. In nucleotides, the CDR3 is TGTGCCAGCAGCAAGGGGACAGGGGGGAGGAACACTGAAGCTTTCTTT.

This clonotype was detected only a few times. V usage is TRBV20-1 and J usage is TRBJ2-1; a weak D match, TRBD1 (6 bases). Germline CDR1 DFQATT, CDR2 SNEGSKA (reference sequence). The V gene lost 5 bases and the J gene lost 11 bases, with 13 bases spanning the gap. The CDR3 totals 11 residues. The CDR3 loop is CSAPTGRKQFF. CDR3 DNA sequence: TGCAGTGCTCCCACAGGGCGGAAGCAGTTCTTC.

This clonotype showed up just a few times. The chain carries TRBV6-5 and TRBJ1-4, with D uncertain. Germline CDR1 reads MNHEY; CDR2 reads SVGAGI. V lost 2 bases and J lost 10, with 5 bases in between. CDR3 length: 11 residues. CDR3 coding DNA: TGTGCCAGCAGTTACCGGGGAAAACTGTTTTTT. This codes for CASSYRGKLFF.

V gene TRBV5-1 combines with J gene TRBJ1-1, with D maybe TRBD1 (5 bases). CDR3 size: 14 residues. Germline lookup yields CDR1 SGHRS and CDR2 YFSETQ. Trimming stripped 4 bases from V and 4 bases from J, with 14 bases between. The CDR3 region has the DNA TGCGCCAGCAGCCCTCGGGGGGGATCCACTGAAGCTTTCTTT. Its protein is CASSPRGGSTEAFF.

This clonotype is a singleton in its sample. The genes are TRBV19 and TRBJ2-1, with 8 bases that match TRBD2. The CDR3 contains 15 residues. V was pared by 7 bases and J by 4 bases, with 9 bases of the junction left unmatched. The germline V gene has CDR1 LNHDA and CDR2 SQIVND (reference sequence). The chain's CDR3 is CASKGGAGVYNEQFF. The CDR3 bases are TGTGCCAGTAAAGGGGGAGCGGGAGTATACAATGAGCAGTTCTTC.

This clonotype was recorded at least ten times. CDR3 DNA sequence: TGTGCCTGGAAAGTGGGGGAGACCCAGTACTTC. This codes for CAWKVGETQYF. This chain joins TRBV30 and TRBJ2-5; D gene ambiguous. The CDR3 contains 11 residues. The V end lost 4 bases, the J end lost 5 bases, and 8 bases lay between the germline ends. From germline, CDR1 is GTSNPN and CDR2 SVGIG (reference sequence).

The chain recombines TRBV19 with TRBJ1-5; 9 nucleotides align to TRBD1. V dropped 5 bases and J dropped 6; count of bases not matched to a gene: 11. Germline V gene lookup returns CDR1 LNHDA and CDR2 SQIVND (reference sequence). The CDR3 is 16 amino acids. The chain's CDR3 is CASSRETGGRGQPQHF. The DNA for the CDR3 is TGTGCCAGTAGTCGAGAGACAGGGGGTCGCGGTCAGCCCCAGCATTTT.

This clonotype showed up just a few times. The genes are TRBV7-9 and TRBJ1-6; D uncertain. CDR1 and CDR2 (germline): SEHNR, FQNEAQ (reference sequence). The CDR3 runs to 15 residues. With 5 bases removed from V and 5 bases from J, the gap between germline ends came to 13 bases. Written as DNA, the CDR3 is TGTGCCAGCAGCCTAACCGCCGGAAATAATTCACCCCTCCACTTT. It encodes CASSLTAGNNSPLHF.

V is TRBV28 and J is TRBJ1-5; no definite D call. CDR1 is MDHEN and CDR2 is SYDVKM in the germline V gene. The germline V and J ends were trimmed by 2 bases and 2 bases, with 7 bases remaining between them. The CDR3 contains 14 residues. CDR3 DNA: TGTGCCAGCAGTTTAGGAATCGGCAATCAGCCCCAGCATTTT. It codes for CASSLGIGNQPQHF.

This clonotype showed up many times. V gene TRBV11-2 combines with J gene TRBJ2-1; D call uncertain. Trimming left V 5 bases short and J 6 bases short, with 5 bases between. The CDR3 sequence is 11 residues long. The germline gives CDR1 SGHAT, CDR2 FQNNGV. CDR3 in DNA: TGTGCCAGCAGCGATTTCAATGAGCAGTTCTTC. Protein product: CASSDFNEQFF. The full variable domain, with the rest looked up from reference TRBV11-2 and TRBJ2-1, is EAGVAQSPRYKIIEKRQSVAFWCNPISGHATLYWYQQILGQGPKLLIQFQNNGVVDDSQLPKDRFSAERLKGVDSTLKIQPAKLEDSAVYLCASSDFNEQFFGPGTRLTVL.

The V and J genes are TRBV28 and TRBJ2-7, with D tentatively TRBD1 (6 bases). Germline assignment: CDR1 MDHEN and CDR2 SYDVKM. Trimming pared 2 bases from V and 2 bases from J, leaving 19 bases between. This CDR3 region has 17 residues. In nucleotides, the CDR3 is TGTGCCAGCAGTTTACCCTCCAGTTGGGGGCTTACCTACGAGCAGTACTTC. Its protein product is CASSLPSSWGLTYEQYF.

V gene TRBV5-1 combines with J gene TRBJ2-3, with D hard to call. Trimming removed 0 bases from V and 5 bases from J, with 10 bases in between. CDR1 is SGHRS, CDR2 YFSETQ, per germline. This CDR3 spans 14 amino acids. Here the CDR3 DNA reads TGCGCCAGCAGCTTGGGACTGGTAAAAGATACGCAGTATTTT. Protein product: CASSLGLVKDTQYF.

This clonotype was seen only a few times. This chain connects TRBV6-5 to TRBJ2-7; possible D gene TRBD1, 5 bases. The CDR3 is 16 residues long. Trimming cost V 2 bases and J 0 bases, with 14 bases left between them. The germline V gene encodes CDR1 MNHEY and CDR2 SVGAGI. The CDR3 loop reads CASSYLAGYSSYEQYF. The DNA of the CDR3 is TGTGCCAGCAGTTACCTCGCAGGGTACAGCTCCTACGAGCAGTACTTC.

The rearrangement joins TRBV11-3 to TRBJ2-2, with TRBD2 matching 8 bases. The CDR3 covers 18 residues. V lost 1 base, J lost 0 bases, and 7 bases stayed unmatched. The germline CDR1 and CDR2 sequences are SGHNT and YENEEA. The CDR3 is CASSLGDLAGSNTGELFF. DNA for the CDR3: TGTGCCAGCAGCTTAGGGGATTTAGCGGGGTCGAACACCGGGGAGCTGTTTTTT.

There are a few counts of this clonotype. This chain joins TRBV20-1 and TRBJ1-2; possibly TRBD1 for D (6 bases). The CDR3 has 17 amino acids. Trimming left V 4 bases short and J 4 bases short, with 25 bases between. CDR1 is DFQATT and CDR2 is SNEGSKA in the germline V gene (reference sequence). The CDR3 here is CSAMSFRVGGLSYGYTF. CDR3 DNA sequence: TGCAGTGCTATGAGTTTCCGAGTGGGGGGCCTCAGCTATGGCTACACCTTC.